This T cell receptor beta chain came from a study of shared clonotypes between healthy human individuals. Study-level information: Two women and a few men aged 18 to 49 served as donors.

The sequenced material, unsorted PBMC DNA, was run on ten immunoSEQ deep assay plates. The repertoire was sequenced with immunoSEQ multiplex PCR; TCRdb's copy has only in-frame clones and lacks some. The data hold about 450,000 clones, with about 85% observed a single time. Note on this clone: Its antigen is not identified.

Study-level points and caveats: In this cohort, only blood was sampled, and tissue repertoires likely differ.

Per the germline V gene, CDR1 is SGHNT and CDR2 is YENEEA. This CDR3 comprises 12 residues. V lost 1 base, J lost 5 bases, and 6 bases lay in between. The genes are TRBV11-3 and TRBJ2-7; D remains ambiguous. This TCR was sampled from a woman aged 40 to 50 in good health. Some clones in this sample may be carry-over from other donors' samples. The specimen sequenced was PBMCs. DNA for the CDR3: TGTGCCAGCAGCTTAGCGGCAGACGAGCAGTACTTC. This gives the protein CASSLAADEQYF.